A single count supports the clone carrying this TCR beta chain. The data belong to a study of blood T cell repertoires in COVID-19. Study-wide context: The cDNA or gDNA used as material had been derived from T cells, B-cell-depleted T cells, or PBMCs.

Recruited during active infection, patients (from Seattle) were subsequently followed longitudinally. In the authors' workflow: How many nucleated cells were present was estimated from reference gene primer amplification. Repertoires were generated with immunoSEQ multiplex PCR, while TCRdb's copy carries only in-frame clones and drops some. The DNA was the basis for D and trimming; V, J and clone size are from that table. The sample consists of fewer than 300,000 clones, more than 85% of them appearing once. The V gene's germline CDR1 is LGHNA and CDR2 YNFKEQ. This CDR3 is 16 amino acids long. V dropped 1 base and J dropped 9; count of bases not matched to a gene: 12.

The clonotype was recovered from a woman aged 25 to 45 with COVID-19, enrolled during active disease. What was sequenced was peripheral blood. This rearrangement joins TRBV4-2 to TRBJ2-1, with 7 positions matching TRBD2. CDR3 nucleotides: TGTGCCAGCAGCCAAGTACTAGCGCGGGGCGGGGGTGAGCAGTTCTTC. It encodes CASSQVLARGGGEQFF.